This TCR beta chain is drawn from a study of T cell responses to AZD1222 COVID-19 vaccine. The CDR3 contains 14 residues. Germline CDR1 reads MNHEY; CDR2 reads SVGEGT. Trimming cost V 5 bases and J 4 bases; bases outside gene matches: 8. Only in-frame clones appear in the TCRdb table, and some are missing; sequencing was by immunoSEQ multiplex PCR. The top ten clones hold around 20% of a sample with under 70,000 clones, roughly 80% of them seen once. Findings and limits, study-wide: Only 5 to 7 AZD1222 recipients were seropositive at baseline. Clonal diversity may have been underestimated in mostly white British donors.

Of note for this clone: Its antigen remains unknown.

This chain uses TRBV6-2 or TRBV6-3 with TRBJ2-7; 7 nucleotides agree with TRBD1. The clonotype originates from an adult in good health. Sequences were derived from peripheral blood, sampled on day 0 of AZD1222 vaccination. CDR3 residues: CASSPRGSRYEQYF. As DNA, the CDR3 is TGTGCCAGCAGTCCCAGGGGGAGTCGGTACGAGCAGTACTTC.